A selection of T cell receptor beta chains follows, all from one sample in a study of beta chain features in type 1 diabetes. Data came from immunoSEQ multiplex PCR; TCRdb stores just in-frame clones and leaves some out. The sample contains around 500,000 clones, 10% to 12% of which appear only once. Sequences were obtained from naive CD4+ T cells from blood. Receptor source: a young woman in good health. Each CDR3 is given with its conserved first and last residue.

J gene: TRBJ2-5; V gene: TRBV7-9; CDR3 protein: CASSLAPLAGAETQYF
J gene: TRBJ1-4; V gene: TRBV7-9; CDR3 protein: CASSLKGSPTNEKLFF
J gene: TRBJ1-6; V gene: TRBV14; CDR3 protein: CASSRQGTLNSPLHF
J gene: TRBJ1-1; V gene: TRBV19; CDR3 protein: CASSNVTGTVTEAFF
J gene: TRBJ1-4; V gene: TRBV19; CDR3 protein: CASRPTDRYEKLFF
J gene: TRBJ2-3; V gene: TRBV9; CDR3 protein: CASSPTSSSGGATDTQYF
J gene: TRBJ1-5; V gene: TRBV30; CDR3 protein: CAWNPPGAYNQPQHF
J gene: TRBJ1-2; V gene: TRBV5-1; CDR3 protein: CASSLAQGGYTF
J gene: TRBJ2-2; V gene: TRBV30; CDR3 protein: CAWSLVRGYAGELFF
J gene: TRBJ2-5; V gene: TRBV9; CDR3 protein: CASSVDLAGGQETQYF
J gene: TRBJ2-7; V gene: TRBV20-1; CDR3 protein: CSARGQGQYF
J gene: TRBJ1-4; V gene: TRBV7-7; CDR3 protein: CASSLNHEEKLFF
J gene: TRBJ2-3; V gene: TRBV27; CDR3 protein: CASSKRESRTDTQYF
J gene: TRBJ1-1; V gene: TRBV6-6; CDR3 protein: CASSEGASNTEAFF
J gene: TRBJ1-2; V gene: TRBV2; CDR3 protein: CASSREGAGYTF
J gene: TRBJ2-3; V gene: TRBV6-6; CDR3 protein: CAARETGSTDTQYF
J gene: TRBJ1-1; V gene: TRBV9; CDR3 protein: CVGIKSEAFF
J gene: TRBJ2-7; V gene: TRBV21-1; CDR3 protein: CASSKAEYYEQYF
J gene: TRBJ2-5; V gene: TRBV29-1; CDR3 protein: CSVDAVPRETQYF
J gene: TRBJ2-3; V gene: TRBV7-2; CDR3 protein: CASSFMVSTDTQYF
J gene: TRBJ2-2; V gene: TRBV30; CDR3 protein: CAWRRSGSAAGELFF
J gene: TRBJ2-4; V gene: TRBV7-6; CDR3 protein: CASSLNAGTLGNIQYF
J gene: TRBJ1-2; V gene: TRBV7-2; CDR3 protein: CASSLGGPYGYTF
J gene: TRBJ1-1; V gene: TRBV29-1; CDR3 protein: CSVARGLVLNTEAFF
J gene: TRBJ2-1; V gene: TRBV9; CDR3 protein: CASSVGLAGLNEQFF
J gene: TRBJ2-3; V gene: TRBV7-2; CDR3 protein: CASSVFPDTDTQYF
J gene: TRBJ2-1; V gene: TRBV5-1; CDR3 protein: CASSFAGYNEQFF
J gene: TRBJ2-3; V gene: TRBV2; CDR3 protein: CASTRLGIPSTDTQYF
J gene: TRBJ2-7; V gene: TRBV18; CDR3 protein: CASSPNLAGALYEQYF
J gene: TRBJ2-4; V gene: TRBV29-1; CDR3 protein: CSVGQGENIQYF
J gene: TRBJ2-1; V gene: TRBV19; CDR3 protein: CASSDRYYNEQFF
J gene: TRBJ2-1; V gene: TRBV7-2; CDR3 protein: CASSSPGSYNEQFF